What follows are 32 T cell receptor beta chains derived from one specimen sequenced in a study of shared clonotypes between healthy human individuals. Assay used: immunoSEQ multiplex PCR; TCRdb lists only in-frame clones, some missing. The table shows more than 2,000,000 clones, with more than 80% occurring only once. Specimen: naive CD4+ T cells from PBMCs. The subset denotes: CD45RA+ positively selected. These receptors all stem from a man aged 18-30 years in good health. Some clones in this sample may be carry-over from other donors' samples.

The chain recombines TRBV4-1 with TRBJ1-1, with D perhaps matching TRBD1 (6 bases). Germline CDR1 and CDR2: MGHRA and YSYEKL. V lost 4 bases and J 6 bases, leaving 15 bases between the germline ends. CDR3 length: 14 amino acids. The CDR3 loop is CASSRPGQRPEAFF. The CDR3 DNA sequence: TGCGCCAGCAGCCGTCCAGGACAGAGGCCTGAAGCTTTCTTT.

This rearrangement joins TRBV4-2 to TRBJ2-3, with D possibly being TRBD2 (6 bases). Germline V lookup: CDR1 LGHNA, CDR2 YNFKEQ. V was shortened by 3 bases and J by 6 bases, with 16 bases between the two germline ends. The CDR3 length is 15 residues. CDR3 coding DNA: TGTGCCAGCAGCCAGCCGACTAGGGGAAGGGATACGCAGTATTTT. Protein product: CASSQPTRGRDTQYF.

This clone showed up just once. The V gene is TRBV7-9, the J gene TRBJ2-7; TRBD2 matches at 7 bases. V lost 3 bases to trimming and J lost 1 base; unmatched junction nucleotides: 6. The CDR3 has 15 amino acids. Germline V lookup: CDR1 SEHNR, CDR2 FQNEAQ (reference sequence). The CDR3 DNA reads as TGTGCCAGCAGCTTCGGTGCGGGAGCGTCCTACGAGCAGTACTTC. Its protein is CASSFGAGASYEQYF.

The chain recombines TRBV7-2 with TRBJ1-1; D is perhaps TRBD1 (5 bases). The CDR3 covers 13 residues. Trimming shortened V by 1 base and J by 11 bases, and 14 bases separated the two germline ends. In germline, CDR1 is SGHTA, CDR2 FQGNSA. CDR3 in amino acids: CASSLVARGGAFF. Written as DNA, the CDR3 is TGTGCCAGCAGCTTAGTAGCCCGGGGGGGGGCTTTCTTT.

This chain joins TRBV30 and TRBJ1-6; D is perhaps TRBD1 (6 bases). CDR3 size: 13 residues. Deletions cut 1 base from V and 8 bases from J, with 9 bases between. The germline V gene encodes CDR1 GTSNPN and CDR2 SVGIG (reference sequence). The CDR3 sequence is CAWSEQGHSPLHF. The DNA for the CDR3 is TGTGCCTGGAGTGAACAGGGACATTCACCCCTCCACTTT.

The chain combines TRBV10-2 with TRBJ2-7; D is unclear. V lost 8 bases, J lost 2 bases, and 13 bases lay in between. The CDR3 is 13 residues long. Per the germline V gene, CDR1 is WSHSY and CDR2 is SAAADI. Here the CDR3 reads CASRVTATYEQYF. The CDR3 DNA reads as TGCGCCAGCCGGGTAACAGCTACCTACGAGCAGTACTTC.

This clone came up once. The chain joins TRBV21-1 to TRBJ2-7; the D segment call TRBD2 is taken from the table without a DNA check. TRBV21-1 is noted as a pseudogene. The CDR3 runs to 14 residues. CDR3 loop: CASSQTGLAYEQYF. The CDR3, as DNA: TGTGCCAGCAGCCAGACGGGACTCGCCTACGAGCAGTACTTC.

This chain joins TRBV10-3 and TRBJ1-1; a weak D match, TRBD1 (6 bases). The CDR3 totals 13 residues. V lost 5 bases and J lost 1, with 8 bases in between. CDR1 is ENHRY, CDR2 SYGVKD, per germline. The CDR3 sequence: CAISQQGNTEAFF. The CDR3 nucleotides read TGTGCCATCAGTCAACAGGGGAACACTGAAGCTTTCTTT.

The rearrangement uses TRBV7-3 and TRBJ2-3; the D gene is possibly TRBD1 (6 bases). Trimming cost V 4 bases and J 6 bases, with 14 bases left between them. Germline lookup yields CDR1 SGHTA and CDR2 FQGTGA. The CDR3 runs to 14 residues. The DNA for the CDR3 is TGTGCCAGCAGCTCCCGGGCCAGGGGCGATACGCAGTATTTT. This gives the protein CASSSRARGDTQYF.

V is TRBV18 and J is TRBJ1-1, with 7 bases lining up with TRBD1. V lost 3 bases and J lost 6; bases outside the gene matches: 7. The CDR3 runs to 14 residues. Per germline, CDR1 KGHSH and CDR2 LQKENI. The CDR3 coding sequence is TGTGCCAGCTCACCGTTTACAGGGGTGGCTGAAGCTTTCTTT. Translation: CASSPFTGVAEAFF.

In this sample, this clone turned up a few times. This sample also contains other DNA sequences that code for the same CDR3. The rearrangement links TRBV5-4 to TRBJ2-2, with a weak D call TRBD1 (5 bases). Germline values: CDR1 SGHNT, CDR2 YYREEE (reference sequence). The ends were cut back, 3 bases at V and 1 base at J, with 10 bases in the middle. The CDR3 contains 15 residues. DNA for the CDR3: TGTGCCAGCAGCTCACGCACAGGGAACACCGGGGAGCTGTTTTTT. Translating it yields CASSSRTGNTGELFF.

The rearrangement links TRBV6-6 to TRBJ2-7; the D gene is possibly TRBD2 (5 bases). The CDR3 has 12 amino acids. The V gene lost 10 bases and the J gene lost 4 bases, with 14 bases spanning the gap. Germline CDR1 reads MNHNY; CDR2 reads SVGAGI (reference sequence). CDR3 protein: CATADSWYEQYF. Written as DNA, the CDR3 is TGTGCCACCGCGGACTCCTGGTACGAGCAGTACTTC.

This chain links TRBV19 with TRBJ1-2; D is undetermined. Trimming removed 4 bases at V and 0 bases at J, with 6 bases between. The germline V gene has CDR1 LNHDA and CDR2 SQIVND (reference sequence). The CDR3 totals 13 residues. The CDR3 protein is CASSRDANYGYTF. The CDR3 DNA reads as TGTGCCAGTAGTAGAGACGCTAACTATGGCTACACCTTC.

The chain has TRBV6-5 and TRBJ2-7; TRBD2 might be the D (6 bases). The CDR3 loop spans 14 amino acids. Trimming pared 4 bases from V and 7 bases from J, leaving 17 bases between. Germline V gene sequence: CDR1 MNHEY, CDR2 SVGAGI. The CDR3 protein is CASSSTSGVGEQYF. Written as DNA, the CDR3 is TGTGCCAGCAGTTCCACCTCGGGAGTGGGGGAGCAGTACTTC.

This chain joins TRBV27 and TRBJ1-4; TRBD1 is a possible D gene (5 bases). Germline CDR1 and CDR2: MNHEY and SMNVEV (reference sequence). V lost 10 bases and J 0 bases, leaving 18 bases between the germline ends. The CDR3 totals 16 residues. The CDR3 region has the DNA TGTGCCACTTCCGTAGGTGGGGCCACAACTAATGAAAAACTGTTTTTT. Residues: CATSVGGATTNEKLFF.

J is TRBJ2-3 and V is TRBV5-1; 9 nucleotides agree with TRBD2. Germline V lookup: CDR1 SGHRS, CDR2 YFSETQ. CDR3 size: 18 residues. The V segment lost 0 bases and the J segment 1 base; nucleotides outside the gene matches: 9. The CDR3 loop reads CASSLAPRPSGGTDTQYF. As DNA, the CDR3 is TGCGCCAGCAGCTTGGCCCCCCGACCTAGCGGGGGCACAGATACGCAGTATTTT. Together with reference TRBV5-1 and TRBJ2-3, the CDR3 gives the full variable domain: KAGVTQTPRYLIKTRGQQVTLSCSPISGHRSVSWYQQTPGQGLQFLFEYFSETQRNKGNFPGRFSGRQFSNSRSEMNVSTLELGDSALYLCASSLAPRPSGGTDTQYFGPGTRLTVL.

This clone is a singleton in its sample. The V gene is TRBV28, the J gene TRBJ1-5, with D possibly being TRBD1 (5 bases). The ends were cut back, 5 bases at V and 5 bases at J, with 16 bases in the middle. The CDR3 is made up of 15 amino acids. Germline V gene sequence: CDR1 MDHEN, CDR2 SYDVKM. CDR3 amino acids: CASSEQAMGHQPQHF. CDR3 coding DNA: TGTGCCAGCAGTGAACAGGCTATGGGACATCAGCCCCAGCATTTT.

The V gene is TRBV2, the J gene TRBJ2-2; TRBD1 agrees at 7 bases. Per germline, CDR1 SNHLY and CDR2 FYNNEI. The CDR3 spans 15 residues. The ends lost 4 bases at V and 6 bases at J; junction bases unmatched: 8. CDR3 nucleotide sequence: TGTGCCAGCAGTGCCTGGGACAGAGGCTCCGGGGAGCTGTTTTTT. This gives the protein CASSAWDRGSGELFF.

The V gene is TRBV11-3, the J gene TRBJ1-5; D gene unclear. The CDR3 consists of 19 residues. Per germline, CDR1 SGHNT and CDR2 YENEEA. Trimming stripped 4 bases from V and 2 bases from J, with 24 bases between. The CDR3 here is CASSSQIVAPREGNQPQHF. The CDR3 DNA reads TGTGCCAGCAGCTCACAAATTGTCGCGCCCCGGGAAGGCAATCAGCCCCAGCATTTT. Full variable domain (missing parts from reference TRBV11-3 and TRBJ1-5): EAGVVQSPRYKIIEKKQPVAFWCNPISGHNTLYWYLQNLGQGPELLIRYENEEAVDDSQLPKDRFSAERLKGVDSTLKIQPAELGDSAVYLCASSSQIVAPREGNQPQHFGDGTRLSIL.

As concerns this clone: This specimen includes other DNA sequences encoding the same CDR3. The J gene is TRBJ1-1, the V gene TRBV2; D might be TRBD1 (5 bases). CDR3 length equals 12 residues. V was shortened by 3 bases and J by 4 bases, with 6 bases between the two germline ends. Per germline, CDR1 SNHLY and CDR2 FYNNEI. The CDR3 coding sequence is TGTGCCAGCAGTGAGGGGGGCACTGAAGCTTTCTTT. This translates into CASSEGGTEAFF. Filled out from reference TRBV2 and TRBJ1-1, the complete variable domain reads EPEVTQTPSHQVTQMGQEVILRCVPISNHLYFYWYRQILGQKVEFLVSFYNNEISEKSEIFDDQFSVERPDGSNFTLKIRSTKLEDSAMYFCASSEGGTEAFFGQGTRLTVV.

As concerns this clone: This sample includes further DNA sequences coding for the same CDR3. The rearrangement joins TRBV7-9 to TRBJ1-1; TRBD1 is a possible D gene (6 bases). This CDR3 contains 13 residues. Germline assignment: CDR1 SEHNR and CDR2 FQNEAQ (reference sequence). V lost 6 bases to trimming and J lost 1 base, with 9 bases between them. The CDR3, as DNA: TGTGCCAGCAGAACACAGGGGAACACTGAAGCTTTCTTT. Residues: CASRTQGNTEAFF.

This clone was found a few times. The V call is TRBV28, the J call TRBJ1-1; D gene unclear. V lost 7 bases and J lost 1, with 4 bases in between. This CDR3 is 11 amino acids long. The germline gives CDR1 MDHEN, CDR2 SYDVKM. The CDR3 DNA reads TGTGCCAGCATGAAGAACACTGAAGCTTTCTTT. Translation gives CASMKNTEAFF.

The chain couples TRBV28 to TRBJ1-2; D remains unclear. The length of the CDR3 is 11 residues. The V end was cut by 6 bases, the J end by 9 bases, with 11 bases between. Per the germline V gene, CDR1 is MDHEN and CDR2 is SYDVKM. The CDR3 loop reads CASSLRESYTF. In nucleotides, the CDR3 is TGTGCCAGCAGCCTCCGCGAGAGCTACACCTTC.

Written as DNA, the CDR3 is TGTGCCAGCAGTTACTCGAGAACAGGGGGCGACGAGCAGTACTTC. This sequence encodes CASSYSRTGGDEQYF. The rearrangement links TRBV6-5 to TRBJ2-7, with TRBD1 identical over 9 bases. Germline trimming cut 0 bases from V and 5 bases from J; bases unmatched to any gene: 5. The CDR3 sequence is 15 residues long. Per germline, CDR1 MNHEY and CDR2 SVGAGI.

The rearrangement uses TRBV10-2 and TRBJ2-7, with 8 bases lining up with TRBD2. Germline CDR1 is WSHSY and CDR2 is SAAADI. The CDR3 has 15 residues. V shed 3 bases, J shed 5 bases, and the junction held 9 bases outside the gene matches. This CDR3 is CASSEKRESRNEQYF. In nucleotides, the CDR3 is TGCGCCAGCAGTGAAAAGCGGGAGTCTCGGAACGAGCAGTACTTC.

CDR3 region: CSAARTSTDTQYF. The DNA of the CDR3 is TGCAGCGCGGCGAGGACGAGCACAGATACGCAGTATTTT. J is TRBJ2-3 and V is TRBV29-1; D not resolved. The germline V gene encodes CDR1 SQVTM and CDR2 ANQGSEA. V lost 7 bases and J lost 0, with 11 bases in between. The CDR3 runs 13 residues.

The CDR3 DNA reads as TGTGCCAGCAGCTTAATCTATGGCTACACCTTC. It translates to CASSLIYGYTF. The chain couples TRBV7-2 to TRBJ1-2; D is ambiguous. Trimming stripped 2 bases from V and 4 bases from J, with 2 bases between. This CDR3 comprises 11 residues. From germline, CDR1 is SGHTA and CDR2 FQGNSA.

This chain joins TRBV5-1 and TRBJ1-5; no clear D. CDR1 and CDR2 from the germline V gene are SGHRS and YFSETQ. V shed 4 bases and J shed 6 bases, with 17 bases lying between them. The CDR3 has 15 residues. The CDR3: CASSPGFGGSQPQHF. In DNA form, the CDR3 reads TGCGCCAGCAGCCCCGGGTTCGGCGGCAGTCAGCCCCAGCATTTT.

V and J are TRBV7-8 and TRBJ2-7; 11 nucleotides line up with TRBD2. CDR1 is SGHVS and CDR2 is FQNEAQ in the germline V gene. The length of the CDR3 is 20 residues. After removal of 1 base from V and 5 bases from J, the junction contained 19 bases not matched to a gene. The DNA for the CDR3 is TGTGCCAGCAGCTTAGAGTCTAGGGGACTAGCGGTCACCAGGGTTCACGAGCAGTACTTC. This encodes CASSLESRGLAVTRVHEQYF.

This clone was counted a single time. Other nucleotide sequences in the sample specify the same CDR3. The chain joins TRBV7-7 to TRBJ2-2, with D possibly TRBD2 on 5 matching bases. The CDR3 consists of 14 residues. The V and J ends lost 0 bases and 5 bases respectively, with 7 bases between them. Per the germline V gene, CDR1 is SSHAT and CDR2 is FNYEAQ (reference sequence). The CDR3 DNA is TGTGCCAGCAGCTTAGCGGGCGGGACCGGGGAGCTGTTTTTT. Encoded protein: CASSLAGGTGELFF.

J is TRBJ2-7 and V is TRBV27; TRBD2 is a possible D gene (5 bases). This CDR3 comprises 14 residues. Trimming shortened V by 6 bases and J by 1 base, and 13 bases separated the two germline ends. Germline assignment: CDR1 MNHEY and CDR2 SMNVEV (reference sequence). This CDR3 reads CASSRRVGSYEQYF. The CDR3 coding sequence is TGTGCCAGCAGCCGGCGGGTGGGGTCCTACGAGCAGTACTTC.

V gene TRBV30 combines with J gene TRBJ2-3, with a weak D call TRBD2 (5 bases). The CDR3 is 15 residues long. Germline V gene data show CDR1 as GTSNPN and CDR2 as SVGIG (reference sequence). Trimming took off 0 bases at V and 2 bases at J, with 12 bases between the two ends. CDR3 residues: CAWSVGSGITDTQYF. CDR3 coding DNA: TGTGCCTGGAGTGTAGGGAGCGGCATCACAGATACGCAGTATTTT.